The next 3 T cell receptor beta chains were all read from a single sample in a study of metastatic and nonmetastatic thyroid tumors. Patients underwent thyroid surgery, and none had received any treatment before it. TCRdb used MiXCR to call clones anew from the PCR reads. In the table there are around 19,000 clones, around a third of which are singletons. The specimen was blood. These receptors all stem from a female donor with papillary thyroid cancer or a benign thyroid nodule (not recorded which). Some clones in this sample may be carry-over from other donors' samples.

CDR3 protein: CASSPGTSGRRGHEQYF. CDR3 bases: TGCGCCAGCAGCCCCGGGACTAGCGGGAGACGTGGACACGAGCAGTACTTC. V gene TRBV5-1 combines with J gene TRBJ2-7, with 14 bases identical to TRBD2. There are 17 residues in the CDR3. The trim removed 4 bases at V and 5 bases at J, leaving 11 bases unmatched. The germline gives CDR1 SGHRS, CDR2 YFSETQ.

In regard to this clone: Because the CDR3 is missing its conserved closing phenylalanine or tryptophan, this is likely a read error. The DNA is left out, because the CDR3 cannot be placed on it with certainty; the CDR3 is given as TCRdb lists it. The V call is TRBV11-2, the J call TRBJ1-2. The CDR3 is made up of 15 amino acids, end residues included. Germline assignment: CDR1 SGHAT and CDR2 FQNNGV. The CDR3 protein is CAIRLELGGGYGYNL.

This clone is medium-sized within its sample. V and J are TRBV11-2 and TRBJ2-1; TRBD2 agrees at 8 bases. The germline CDR1 and CDR2 sequences are SGHAT and FQNNGV. Trimming took 5 bases from V and 8 from J; bases not matched to a gene: 14. CDR3 length: 16 residues. CDR3: CASSLGFGVAGYEQFF. The CDR3 DNA is TGTGCCAGCAGCCTTGGTTTTGGGGTAGCGGGGTATGAGCAGTTCTTC.